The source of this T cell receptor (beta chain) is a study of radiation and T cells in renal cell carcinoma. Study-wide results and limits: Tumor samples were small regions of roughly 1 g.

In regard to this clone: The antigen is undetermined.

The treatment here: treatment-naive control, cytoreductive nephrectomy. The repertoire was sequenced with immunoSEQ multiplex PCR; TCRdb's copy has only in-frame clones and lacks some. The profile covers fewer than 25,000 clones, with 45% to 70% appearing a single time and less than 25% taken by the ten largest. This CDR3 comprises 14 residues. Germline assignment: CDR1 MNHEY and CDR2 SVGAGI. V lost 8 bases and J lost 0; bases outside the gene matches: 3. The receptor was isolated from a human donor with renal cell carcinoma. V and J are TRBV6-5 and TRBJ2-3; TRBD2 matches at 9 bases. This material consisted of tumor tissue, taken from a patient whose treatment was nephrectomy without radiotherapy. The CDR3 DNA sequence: TGTGCCAGCCGGCGGGGGGGGAGCACAGATACGCAGTATTTT. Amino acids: CASRRGGSTDTQYF.